This is a list of T cell receptor beta chains from one sample in a study of blood T cell repertoires in COVID-19. Sequenced by immunoSEQ multiplex PCR; TCRdb stores in-frame clones only, minus some. The sample lists roughly 150,000 clones, roughly 83% occurring once. Material: PBMCs or T cells enriched from blood (not recorded which). These receptors all come from a man between 70 and 80 years old who had been exposed to COVID-19. Each CDR3 is given with its conserved first and last residue. Each record gives: CDR3 DNA, CDR3 protein, V gene, D gene, J gene, CDR3 length, clone size. The D gene is left open where the match is weak. Size values are once, few and many counts, or a class for expanded clones, and some rows have none.

DNA: TGTGCCAGCAGCTTCTGGGACAGGCCTTACAATGAGCAGTTCTTC
CDR3: CASSFWDRPYNEQFF
V: TRBV5-4
D: TRBD1
J: TRBJ2-1
length: 15
size: -

DNA: TGCAGCGTTTATAACAGTGGGGCCAACGTCCTGACTTTC
CDR3: CSVYNSGANVLTF
V: TRBV29-1
D: -
J: TRBJ2-6
length: 13
size: -

DNA: TGCGCCAGCAGTGTAAACCTCGGCTACGAGCAGTACTTC
CDR3: CASSVNLGYEQYF
V: TRBV10-1
D: -
J: TRBJ2-7
length: 13
size: -

DNA: TGTGCCAGCAGCTTGACAGGGGAATCACCCCAGCATTTT
CDR3: CASSLTGESPQHF
V: TRBV7-6
D: TRBD1
J: TRBJ1-5
length: 13
size: -

DNA: TGTGCCAGCGGCCCGGGGTATGGGAATGAAAAACTGTTTTTT
CDR3: CASGPGYGNEKLFF
V: TRBV27
D: -
J: TRBJ1-4
length: 14
size: -

DNA: TGTGCCAGCAGTTTATGGTCGGGAGGCAGGGTCTCCTACGAGCAGTACTTC
CDR3: CASSLWSGGRVSYEQYF
V: TRBV28
D: TRBD2
J: TRBJ2-7
length: 17
size: -

DNA: TGTGCCAGTAGTGACTCAGGGGCAGAGCCCCAGCATTTT
CDR3: CASSDSGAEPQHF
V: TRBV19
D: -
J: TRBJ1-5
length: 13
size: -

DNA: TGTGCCAGCAGTTTGGGGGGGCGCGGACCCCTCCACTTT
CDR3: CASSLGGRGPLHF
V: TRBV27
D: -
J: TRBJ1-6
length: 13
size: -

DNA: TGTGCCATCAGCGAGGGGGACAGAGATGGCTACACCTTC
CDR3: CAISEGDRDGYTF
V: TRBV10-3
D: TRBD1
J: TRBJ1-2
length: 13
size: -

DNA: TGTGCCAGTTCGGACAGGAGCGCCCATAAATCGTCCTTAGCCAAAAACATTCAGTACTTC
CDR3: CASSDRSAHKSSLAKNIQYF
V: TRBV28
D: TRBD1
J: TRBJ2-4
length: 20
size: -

DNA: TGTGCCAGCAGCCACGGGGGGTCCAGTGAAAAACTGTTTTTT
CDR3: CASSHGGSSEKLFF
V: TRBV3-1/TRBV3-2
D: -
J: TRBJ1-4
length: 14
size: -

DNA: TGTGCCAGCAGCTTCCAGGGCATTCCCTACTATGGCTACACCTTC
CDR3: CASSFQGIPYYGYTF
V: TRBV7-9
D: -
J: TRBJ1-2
length: 15
size: -

DNA: TGTGCCAGCAGGCCGGTGGGGACTAGCGGCACAGATACGCAGTATTTT
CDR3: CASRPVGTSGTDTQYF
V: TRBV7-2
D: TRBD2
J: TRBJ2-3
length: 16
size: -

DNA: TGTGCCAGCAGTCTGACAGGGGCCTATGGCTACACCTTC
CDR3: CASSLTGAYGYTF
V: TRBV28
D: TRBD1
J: TRBJ1-2
length: 13
size: -

DNA: TGCGCCAGCAGCTTAGTAGGGGCTGGCTACACCTTC
CDR3: CASSLVGAGYTF
V: TRBV5-1
D: -
J: TRBJ1-2
length: 12
size: once

DNA: TGCGCCAGCAGCTTGGACGGAGAACGTTACGAGCAGTACTTC
CDR3: CASSLDGERYEQYF
V: TRBV5-1
D: -
J: TRBJ2-7
length: 14
size: -

DNA: TGTGCCAGCAGTTGGAGCGGGACCTTCCAAGAGACCCAGTACTTC
CDR3: CASSWSGTFQETQYF
V: TRBV2
D: TRBD2
J: TRBJ2-5
length: 15
size: few

DNA: TGTGCCAGCAGTACAGGGGTGGGGAGTCGGGGAGCTTTCTTT
CDR3: CASSTGVGSRGAFF
V: TRBV6-5
D: TRBD1
J: TRBJ1-1
length: 14
size: -

DNA: TGTGCCAGCCAAGAAGCCGGGGAAGGTGGCTACACCTTC
CDR3: CASQEAGEGGYTF
V: TRBV7-2
D: -
J: TRBJ1-2
length: 13
size: once

DNA: TGTGCCAGTAGCGGGGGGGCAGATACGCAGTATTTT
CDR3: CASSGGADTQYF
V: TRBV19
D: TRBD2
J: TRBJ2-3
length: 12
size: -

DNA: TGTGCCAGTACCCGCGGTGGAGGAAACACCATATATTTT
CDR3: CASTRGGGNTIYF
V: TRBV19
D: -
J: TRBJ1-3
length: 13
size: few